This T cell receptor (beta chain) was retrieved from a study of CD8 T cells in ankylosing spondylitis. Study conclusions and caveats: A motif in TCR beta, a set of roughly 8 highly homologous variants, appeared characteristic of ankylosing spondylitis blood.

A quantitative 5'-RACE method, one with molecular barcodes, was used to make TCR beta libraries. TCRdb re-analysed the 5' RACE reads in MiXCR, keeping a single row per CDR3 protein. This sample has under 550,000 distinct CDR3 sequences, with 20% to 30% found just once. Germline CDR1 DFQATT, CDR2 SNEGSKA (reference sequence). Unmatched junction bases numbered 11, after V lost 6 bases and J lost 6 bases. CDR3 size: 15 residues. Remarks on this clonotype: Its antigen is not known.

The sample was blood, either unsorted or a sorted T cell fraction (not recorded which). This chain joins TRBV20-1 and TRBJ2-3; 11 bases align to TRBD2. The TCR originated in a male donor with ankylosing spondylitis. CDR3 amino acids: CSANPPSSGRDTQYF. CDR3 nucleotide sequence: TGCAGTGCCAACCCGCCCTCTAGCGGGAGGGATACGCAGTATTTT.